This TCR beta chain is drawn from a study of radiation and T cells in renal cell carcinoma. Study information: Nephrectomy followed 15 Gy stereotactic body radiation by 4 weeks.

General observations from the study: Pretreatment tumor biopsies were lacking, so baseline clonotypes are unknown. In blood, top tumor clones expanded by 2 weeks, shrinking by 4.

A note on this clone: Its matching antigen is unknown.

This CDR3 has 16 amino acids. Trimming took 2 bases from V and 3 from J, leaving 14 bases between them. This table comes from immunoSEQ multiplex PCR, and its TCRdb copy is limited to in-frame clones, with some not included. This sample has roughly 150,000 clones, with over 80% found just once. Sample time point: blood 2 weeks post-SBRT. Treatment specified: 15 Gy SBRT to primary tumor, nephrectomy 4 weeks later. The tumor was a clear cell renal cell carcinoma. The chain employs TRBV23-1 and TRBJ1-5; D gene uncertain. TRBV23-1 is labeled an ORF, and its function is uncertain. This specimen was blood, taken from a patient whose treatment included radiotherapy and nephrectomy. This receptor was obtained from a woman in her fifties or sixties with renal cell carcinoma. CDR3 protein: CASSQVSGDNNQPQHF. CDR3 DNA sequence: TGCGCCAGCAGTCAAGTGTCCGGGGATAACAATCAGCCCCAGCATTTT.